This entry lists 21 T cell receptor beta chains sequenced from one sample in a study of T cell changes during pregnancy in multiple sclerosis. Method: immunoSEQ multiplex PCR; TCRdb's copy keeps in-frame clones and lacks some. Among fewer than 45,000 clones, 80% to 90% were seen once, and the ten largest hold around 0.51%. The sample was CD4+ T cells from peripheral blood mononuclear cells, taken in the first trimester of pregnancy. The receptors come from a female donor with multiple sclerosis, enrolled in a pregnancy study.

This chain uses TRBV7-9 with TRBJ1-2; no firm D call. V was trimmed by 4 bases and J by 8 bases, leaving 14 bases between them. In germline, CDR1 is SEHNR, CDR2 FQNEAQ (reference sequence). The CDR3 length is 13 residues. Here the CDR3 DNA reads TGTGCCAGCAGCTCCCGGCGGGCGGGGGGCTACACCTTC. Translating gives CASSSRRAGGYTF. The full variable domain, completed using reference TRBV7-9 and TRBJ1-2, is DTGVSQNPRHKITKRGQNVTFRCDPISEHNRLYWYRQTLGQGPEFLTYFQNEAQLEKSRLLSDRFSAERPKGSFSTLEIQRTEQGDSAMYLCASSSRRAGGYTFGSGTRLTVV.

The genes are TRBV18 and TRBJ2-7, with TRBD1 matching 7 bases. Unmatched junction bases numbered 11, after V lost 4 bases and J lost 5 bases. The CDR3 has 15 residues. Germline assignment: CDR1 KGHSH and CDR2 LQKENI. The CDR3 reads CASSQLSGTVDEQYF. The CDR3, as DNA: TGTGCCAGCTCACAACTATCCGGGACAGTTGACGAGCAGTACTTC. The entire variable domain, with the rest obtained from reference TRBV18 and TRBJ2-7, is as follows: NAGVMQNPRHLVRRRGQEARLRCSPMKGHSHVYWYRQLPEEGLKFMVYLQKENIIDESGMPKERFSAEFPKEGPSILRIQQVVRGDSAAYFCASSQLSGTVDEQYFGPGTRLTVT.

The chain has TRBV5-1 and TRBJ2-1; TRBD1 aligns across 7 bases. The CDR3 has 12 residues. V lost 6 bases, J lost 7 bases, and 4 bases stayed unmatched. Germline values: CDR1 SGHRS, CDR2 YFSETQ. CDR3 coding DNA: TGCGCCAGCAAGCCAGGGGGAAATGAGCAGTTCTTC. Protein sequence: CASKPGGNEQFF.

The chain links TRBV18 to TRBJ1-3; D is ambiguous. The CDR3 length is 18 residues. Trimming stripped 1 base from V and 0 bases from J, with 16 bases between. CDR1 and CDR2 from the germline V gene are KGHSH and LQKENI. The CDR3 here is CASSPQDGLFFSGNTIYF. The DNA for the CDR3 is TGTGCCAGCTCACCACAGGATGGGCTCTTCTTCTCTGGAAACACCATATATTTT.

V usage is TRBV5-8 and J usage is TRBJ1-2; 8 bases are shared with TRBD1. CDR3 size: 14 residues. The trim removed 1 base at V and 9 bases at J, leaving 8 bases unmatched. CDR1 is SGHTS, CDR2 YDEGEE, per germline. CDR3 sequence reads: CASSLSDREFSYTF. The CDR3 DNA reads TGTGCCAGCAGCTTGTCGGACAGGGAGTTTAGCTACACCTTC. Combining the CDR3 with reference TRBV5-8 and TRBJ1-2 gives the whole variable domain EAGVTQSPTHLIKTRGQQATLRCSPISGHTSVYWYQQALGLGLQFLLWYDEGEERNRGNFPPRFSGRQFPNYSSELNVNALELEDSALYLCASSLSDREFSYTFGSGTRLTVV.

This clone came up once. The rearrangement uses TRBV19 and TRBJ2-3; D remains unclear. V gave up 3 bases and J gave up 0 bases, with 13 bases separating them. Germline V gene sequence: CDR1 LNHDA, CDR2 SQIVND (reference sequence). This CDR3 spans 16 amino acids. The CDR3 loop is CASSILGQSSTDTQYF. The CDR3 DNA is TGTGCCAGTAGTATTCTTGGGCAATCTAGCACAGATACGCAGTATTTT.

The V gene is TRBV5-1, the J gene TRBJ2-5; 8 nucleotides agree with TRBD2. After removal of 2 bases from V and 4 bases from J, the junction contained 4 bases not matched to a gene. This CDR3 region has 14 residues. Germline V gene lookup returns CDR1 SGHRS and CDR2 YFSETQ. For the CDR3, the DNA is TGCGCCAGCAGCTTCGGGCTAGCGGGAGAGACCCAGTACTTC. It specifies CASSFGLAGETQYF.

The chain has TRBV9 and TRBJ1-3, with TRBD1 as a possible D gene (5 bases). This CDR3 spans 15 amino acids. From germline, CDR1 is SGDLS and CDR2 YYNGEE. Trimming removed 2 bases at V and 3 bases at J, with 12 bases between. The CDR3 here is CASSVQGYSGNTIYF. In DNA, the CDR3 is TGTGCCAGCAGCGTCCAGGGATATAGTGGAAACACCATATATTTT.

The V call is TRBV6-1, the J call TRBJ1-3, with 8 positions matching TRBD1. The CDR3 extends over 15 amino acids. The V gene end was trimmed by 5 bases and the J gene end by 4 bases; junction bases not matched to a gene: 7. CDR1 and CDR2 from the germline V gene are MNHNS and SASEGT. This CDR3 is CASSLGQGLGNTIYF. In DNA, the CDR3 is TGTGCCAGCAGTCTCGGACAGGGCCTCGGAAACACCATATATTTT.

This clone has more than one count but fewer than ten. The V call is TRBV7-9, the J call TRBJ2-5, with TRBD2 matching over 10 bases. Germline assignment: CDR1 SEHNR and CDR2 FQNEAQ (reference sequence). V gave up 2 bases and J gave up 5 bases; unmatched junction bases: 11. CDR3 length equals 17 residues. The CDR3 DNA sequence: TGTGCCAGCAGCTTAAACCGGCTAGCGGGAGCGGGGGAGACCCAGTACTTC. It translates to CASSLNRLAGAGETQYF.

The chain combines TRBV6-5 with TRBJ2-1; 11 bases agree with TRBD1. Germline loops: CDR1 MNHEY, CDR2 SVGAGI. The CDR3 has 15 amino acids. Losses at the gene ends were 5 bases for V and 4 bases for J; bases not matched to a gene: 4. CDR3 nucleotides: TGTGCCAGCAGTGGCGGGACAGGGGGTTACAATGAGCAGTTCTTC. Translating it yields CASSGGTGGYNEQFF.

This clone has just a few counts. The chain couples TRBV19 to TRBJ1-4; D not resolved. Trimming removed 1 base from V and 0 bases from J, with 12 bases in between. Germline CDR1 reads LNHDA; CDR2 reads SQIVND (reference sequence). This CDR3 spans 17 amino acids. The CDR3 region is CASSIGRRDSTNEKLFF. CDR3 DNA sequence: TGTGCCAGTAGTATAGGTCGGAGGGATTCAACTAATGAAAAACTGTTTTTT.

The CDR3 sequence is CASRGRMATEAFF. As DNA, the CDR3 is TGTGCCAGCCGAGGTAGGATGGCTACTGAAGCTTTCTTT. The rearrangement links TRBV6-5 to TRBJ1-1; D uncertain. The germline CDR1 and CDR2 sequences are MNHEY and SVGAGI. V was cut by 8 bases and J by 5 bases, with 15 bases left in between. The CDR3 contains 13 residues.

J is TRBJ1-1 and V is TRBV7-9; 7 bases fit TRBD1. The V gene end was trimmed by 6 bases and the J gene end by 2 bases; junction bases not matched to a gene: 6. The CDR3 extends over 14 amino acids. Germline values: CDR1 SEHNR, CDR2 FQNEAQ (reference sequence). Written as DNA, the CDR3 is TGTGCCAGCAGACAGGGACAGTTAAACACTGAAGCTTTCTTT. Its protein product is CASRQGQLNTEAFF. The variable domain in full, with the rest retrieved from reference TRBV7-9 and TRBJ1-1, is DTGVSQNPRHKITKRGQNVTFRCDPISEHNRLYWYRQTLGQGPEFLTYFQNEAQLEKSRLLSDRFSAERPKGSFSTLEIQRTEQGDSAMYLCASRQGQLNTEAFFGQGTRLTVV.

This chain uses TRBV11-2 with TRBJ1-1, with no clear D. Deletions cut 8 bases from V and 7 bases from J, with 17 bases between. The CDR3 contains 13 residues. Germline V lookup: CDR1 SGHAT, CDR2 FQNNGV. The CDR3: CASATSRQNEAFF. The CDR3 DNA follows: TGTGCCAGCGCCACATCTCGACAAAATGAAGCTTTCTTT.

The chain has TRBV20-1 and TRBJ1-1; D is unresolved. The CDR3 extends over 10 amino acids. V lost 0 bases and J 7 bases, leaving 3 bases between the germline ends. Germline lookup yields CDR1 DFQATT and CDR2 SNEGSKA (reference sequence). The CDR3 DNA reads TGCAGTGCTAGAGATTATGAAGCTTTCTTT. As protein: CSARDYEAFF.

The chain carries TRBV27 and TRBJ1-4; 7 nucleotides agree with TRBD1. This CDR3 contains 16 residues. Germline V lookup: CDR1 MNHEY, CDR2 SMNVEV (reference sequence). Trimming at V came to 5 bases and at J to 8 bases, leaving 14 bases not matched to a gene. The CDR3: CASSLPPGTVGEKLFF. The CDR3 DNA follows: TGTGCCAGCAGTCTACCCCCCGGGACAGTGGGGGAAAAACTGTTTTTT.

This clone was seen just once. The chain links TRBV29-1 to TRBJ1-4; 7 bases match TRBD1. The germline V gene has CDR1 SQVTM and CDR2 ANQGSEA. V shed 7 bases and J 2 bases; nucleotides not matched to a gene: 4. CDR3 length: 13 residues. The CDR3, as DNA: TGCAGCGCAAACAGGGGTACTAATGAAAAACTGTTTTTT. It codes for CSANRGTNEKLFF. Full variable domain (remainder filled in from reference TRBV29-1 and TRBJ1-4): SAVISQKPSRDICQRGTSLTIQCQVDSQVTMMFWYRQQPGQSLTLIATANQGSEATYESGFVIDKFPISRPNLTFSTLTVSNMSPEDSSIYLCSANRGTNEKLFFGSGTQLSVL.

The chain carries TRBV6-1 and TRBJ2-7, with D tentatively TRBD1 (6 bases). Trimming pared 7 bases from V and 0 bases from J, leaving 10 bases between. The CDR3 extends over 13 amino acids. Germline V gene sequence: CDR1 MNHNS, CDR2 SASEGT. CDR3 sequence: CASTTGSSYEQYF. The DNA of the CDR3 is TGTGCCAGCACCACAGGGAGCTCCTACGAGCAGTACTTC.

This clone appeared once. V gene TRBV10-2 combines with J gene TRBJ2-7; 9 nucleotides match TRBD1. The CDR3 is made up of 19 amino acids. Germline trimming cut 4 bases from V and 1 base from J; bases unmatched to any gene: 17. Germline CDR1 and CDR2: WSHSY and SAAADI. Here the CDR3 DNA reads TGCGCCAGCAGTGGCCCACCGGGACAGGGTTCCTCTAATTCCTACGAGCAGTACTTC. As protein: CASSGPPGQGSSNSYEQYF.

This sequence joins TRBV7-3 and TRBJ1-1; D call uncertain. V lost 5 bases and J 1 base, leaving 8 bases between the germline ends. The germline CDR1 and CDR2 sequences are SGHTA and FQGTGA. The CDR3 totals 13 residues. In DNA form, the CDR3 reads TGTGCCAGCAGCGCCCACACGAACACTGAAGCTTTCTTT. As protein: CASSAHTNTEAFF. Together with reference TRBV7-3 and TRBJ1-1, the CDR3 gives the full variable domain: GAGVSQTPSNKVTEKGKYVELRCDPISGHTALYWYRQSLGQGPEFLIYFQGTGAADDSGLPNDRFFAVRPEGSVSTLKIQRTERGDSAVYLCASSAHTNTEAFFGQGTRLTVV.